The clone carrying this TCR beta chain was recorded only once. This CDR3 contains 14 residues. The germline V and J ends were trimmed by 7 bases and 5 bases, with 18 bases remaining between them. Germline V gives CDR1 LNHDA, CDR2 SQIVND (reference sequence). These data belong to a study of control samples from healthy donors and cancer patients. The protocol was immunoSEQ multiplex PCR, while the TCRdb copy is restricted to in-frame clones and leaves out a portion. The sample includes about 100,000 clones, roughly 89% seen only once; the top ten take around 3%. Sample: blood. The sequence derives from a human donor in good health. The donor label of this sample is uncertain. The chain employs TRBV19 and TRBJ2-7; weak D call: TRBD2 (5 bases). CDR3 DNA sequence: TGTGCCAGTAAATCGAAGCCCGCCGGGGACGAGCAGTACTTC. This codes for CASKSKPAGDEQYF.